The entry below describes one T cell receptor (beta chain). Profiled with immunoSEQ multiplex PCR; TCRdb holds only in-frame clones, not every one. This table holds 410,000 or so clones, around nine tenths found once. This sample was taken from a study of blood T cell repertoires in COVID-19. Germline V gene lookup returns CDR1 LNHDA and CDR2 SQIVND (reference sequence). CDR3 length: 15 amino acids. V lost 3 bases to trimming and J lost 5 bases, with 16 bases between them. What was sequenced was peripheral blood. The chain combines TRBV19 with TRBJ2-5; a weak D match, TRBD2 (7 bases). This clonotype originated in a woman between 35 and 50 years old with COVID-19, enrolled during active disease. CDR3 region: CASSIGGAVGETQYF. The CDR3 DNA follows: TGTGCCAGTAGTATTGGGGGGGCTGTCGGGGAGACCCAGTACTTC.